The 21 T cell receptor beta chains presented below share a single source sample, sequenced in a study of shared clonotypes between healthy human individuals. Clones were sequenced by immunoSEQ multiplex PCR, and TCRdb holds only the in-frame ones, with some missing. The table records about 2.4 million clones, under 95% of them present only once. The sequencing sample was made of naive CD4+ T cells from PBMCs. Subset of the sample: CD45RA+ positively selected. The receptors were gathered from a man younger than 35 in good health. Some clones in this sample may be carry-over from other donors' samples.

The gene calls are TRBV12-5 and TRBJ2-1; TRBD1 matches at 7 bases. With 5 bases clipped from V and 5 bases from J, the junction kept 12 bases outside the gene matches. The CDR3 is 16 residues long. The germline gives CDR1 LGHNT, CDR2 FRNRAP. In DNA, the CDR3 is TGTGCTAGTGGTCGGACGGACAGGAGCTACCACAATGAGCAGTTCTTC. Protein: CASGRTDRSYHNEQFF.

The chain is built from TRBV5-1 and TRBJ2-1; TRBD2 aligns across 8 bases. From germline, CDR1 is SGHRS and CDR2 YFSETQ. The CDR3 is made up of 16 amino acids. The trim removed 3 bases at V and 0 bases at J, leaving 5 bases unmatched. The chain's CDR3 is CASSSSGSLSYNEQFF. Written as DNA, the CDR3 is TGCGCCAGCAGCTCAAGCGGGAGTCTCTCCTACAATGAGCAGTTCTTC.

This chain connects TRBV30 to TRBJ2-1, with 11 positions matching TRBD2. Looked up from germline, CDR1 is GTSNPN and CDR2 is SVGIG (reference sequence). V was pared by 3 bases and J by 6 bases, with 7 bases of the junction left unmatched. The CDR3 is 15 amino acids. The CDR3, as DNA: TGTGCCTGGAGCCCGAGACTAGCGGGACGCAATGAGCAGTTCTTC. Translated, it gives CAWSPRLAGRNEQFF.

Notes on this clone: At the DNA level, this CDR3 is encoded by other sequences in the same sample as well. The rearrangement uses TRBV7-2 and TRBJ1-5; D perhaps matches TRBD1 (6 bases). Germline V CDR1 and CDR2: SGHTA, FQGNSA. The CDR3 has 14 residues. Between the trimmed V and J ends, which lost 1 base and 4 bases, there was a span of 8 bases. CDR3 region: CASSLGQGNQPQHF. The CDR3 DNA follows: TGTGCCAGCAGCTTAGGCCAGGGGAATCAGCCCCAGCATTTT.

The genes are TRBV5-6 and TRBJ1-1; 10 nucleotides match TRBD1. The CDR3 sequence is 15 residues long. With V trimmed by 4 bases and J by 2 bases, 5 bases remained unmatched. The V gene's germline CDR1 is SGHDT and CDR2 YYEEEE. The CDR3 nucleotides read TGTGCCAGCAGCCTAGGGACAGGGGTTAACACTGAAGCTTTCTTT. Its translation: CASSLGTGVNTEAFF. The whole variable domain, filled in from reference TRBV5-6 and TRBJ1-1, reads DAGVTQSPTHLIKTRGQQVTLRCSPKSGHDTVSWYQQALGQGPQFIFQYYEEEERQRGNFPDRFSGHQFPNYSSELNVNALLLGDSALYLCASSLGTGVNTEAFFGQGTRLTVV.

The chain recombines TRBV7-3 with TRBJ2-7, with a weak D call TRBD2 (6 bases). This CDR3 has 12 residues. V lost 2 bases, J lost 7 bases, and 9 bases lay in between. The V gene's germline CDR1 is SGHTA and CDR2 FQGTGA. This CDR3 is CASSLWAGEQYF. CDR3 bases: TGTGCCAGCAGCTTATGGGCGGGGGAGCAGTACTTC.

The CDR3 sequence: CASSSTGGWDGEQYF. The CDR3 bases are TGTGCCAGCAGTTCGACAGGGGGCTGGGACGGCGAGCAGTACTTC. This chain connects TRBV6-5 to TRBJ2-7, with 10 bases aligning to TRBD1. V lost 4 bases and J lost 6; bases outside the gene matches: 9. Germline V gene lookup returns CDR1 MNHEY and CDR2 SVGAGI. This CDR3 spans 15 amino acids.

This rearrangement joins TRBV18 to TRBJ2-7, with D unresolved. The germline gives CDR1 KGHSH, CDR2 LQKENI. V was pared by 2 bases and J by 6 bases, with 20 bases between. The CDR3 is 16 residues long. The CDR3 here is CASSPNSPDLPSEQYF. Here the CDR3 DNA reads TGTGCCAGCTCACCAAATTCTCCTGACCTACCCTCCGAGCAGTACTTC. Drawing the rest from reference TRBV18 and TRBJ2-7, the complete variable domain is NAGVMQNPRHLVRRRGQEARLRCSPMKGHSHVYWYRQLPEEGLKFMVYLQKENIIDESGMPKERFSAEFPKEGPSILRIQQVVRGDSAAYFCASSPNSPDLPSEQYFGPGTRLTVT.

The chain links TRBV29-1 to TRBJ2-7; D might be TRBD2 (6 bases). CDR3 length: 12 residues. Germline V gives CDR1 SQVTM, CDR2 ANQGSEA. Trimming pared 3 bases from V and 3 bases from J, leaving 9 bases between. The DNA for the CDR3 is TGCAGCGTTGATGGAGGGAACTACGAGCAGTACTTC. Protein product: CSVDGGNYEQYF.

The table lists this clone with a count of one. V is TRBV6-5 and J is TRBJ1-2; maybe TRBD1 (5 bases). Germline CDR1 MNHEY, CDR2 SVGAGI. This CDR3 has 14 residues. The V and J ends lost 4 bases and 4 bases respectively, with 13 bases between them. The CDR3 DNA sequence: TGTGCCAGCAGTTCGGTGACAGCAATCTATGGCTACACCTTC. Its translation: CASSSVTAIYGYTF.

As concerns this clone: In the same sample, other DNA sequences code for this CDR3. The chain carries TRBV10-3 and TRBJ2-3; D is unresolved. CDR3 length equals 12 residues. V lost 0 bases to trimming and J lost 3 bases, with 1 base between them. The germline CDR1 and CDR2 sequences are ENHRY and SYGVKD. The CDR3 sequence: CAISESTDTQYF. The CDR3 bases are TGTGCCATCAGTGAGTCTACAGATACGCAGTATTTT.

This clone appeared once. The chain carries TRBV28 and TRBJ2-2, with D unclear. CDR3 length: 15 residues. Germline V lookup: CDR1 MDHEN, CDR2 SYDVKM. Trimming took 6 bases from V and 0 from J, leaving 11 bases between them. CDR3 nucleotide sequence: TGTGCCAGCAGGACTGGGTCTGCGAACACCGGGGAGCTGTTTTTT. Translating it yields CASRTGSANTGELFF.

The CDR3 DNA sequence: TGTGCCAGCAGCCAGGGACAGGGGTACGAGCAGTACTTC. It translates to CASSQGQGYEQYF. The rearrangement links TRBV14 to TRBJ2-7, with 10 bases identical to TRBD1. CDR3 size: 13 residues. V shed 3 bases, J shed 4 bases, and the junction held 0 bases outside the gene matches. CDR1 is SGHDN, CDR2 FVKESK, per germline.

The V gene is TRBV6-1, the J gene TRBJ2-3; TRBD1 is a possible D gene (6 bases). V lost 7 bases and J 6 bases, leaving 11 bases between the germline ends. The germline V gene encodes CDR1 MNHNS and CDR2 SASEGT. The CDR3 has 12 amino acids. The CDR3 DNA reads as TGTGCCAGCACCCTTGACAGGGATACGCAGTATTTT. Translated: CASTLDRDTQYF.

The rearrangement joins TRBV2 to TRBJ2-1, with 10 bases identical to TRBD1. Germline values: CDR1 SNHLY, CDR2 FYNNEI. This CDR3 has 16 amino acids. Unmatched junction bases numbered 9, after V lost 6 bases and J lost 4 bases. CDR3 sequence (DNA): TGTGCCAGCAGCCCGTCCGGGACAGGGGTATACAATGAGCAGTTCTTC. Its protein is CASSPSGTGVYNEQFF.

The chain carries TRBV2 and TRBJ2-3; D is perhaps TRBD2 (6 bases). This CDR3 region has 21 residues. Germline V gene sequence: CDR1 SNHLY, CDR2 FYNNEI. The V end was cut by 0 bases, the J end by 0 bases, with 25 bases between. CDR3 DNA sequence: TGTGCCAGCAGTGAAGCGCTTCTTAGTATTCGGCGGGGCACTAGCACAGATACGCAGTATTTT. It codes for CASSEALLSIRRGTSTDTQYF.

The rearrangement links TRBV7-3 to TRBJ2-3, with TRBD1 identical over 12 bases. Germline CDR1 reads SGHTA; CDR2 reads FQGTGA. The CDR3 loop spans 16 amino acids. J was trimmed by 6 bases and V by 5 bases; bases with no gene match: 9. CDR3 DNA sequence: TGTGCCAGCAGCCAGAGGGGACAGGGGGCGTCCGATACGCAGTATTTT. Protein sequence: CASSQRGQGASDTQYF.

This chain connects TRBV27 to TRBJ2-7; D possibly corresponds to TRBD2 (5 bases). This CDR3 contains 15 residues. V was clipped by 2 bases and J by 4 bases, with 15 bases between them. Germline CDR1 is MNHEY and CDR2 is SMNVEV (reference sequence). In DNA, the CDR3 is TGTGCCAGCAGTTTAGGTCGGGGTAACGGATACGAGCAGTACTTC. This sequence encodes CASSLGRGNGYEQYF.

The count of this clone is one. The chain uses TRBV15 and TRBJ2-1; a weak D match, TRBD2 (6 bases). V lost 8 bases and J 4 bases, leaving 18 bases between the germline ends. Germline CDR1 reads LNHNV; CDR2 reads YYDKDF (reference sequence). The length of the CDR3 is 15 residues. CDR3: CATSTMPGVYNEQFF. In nucleotides, the CDR3 is TGTGCCACCTCGACAATGCCGGGGGTTTACAATGAGCAGTTCTTC.

This chain links TRBV5-8 with TRBJ1-4, with D perhaps matching TRBD1 (6 bases). The germline gives CDR1 SGHTS, CDR2 YDEGEE. The CDR3 is 15 residues long. V lost 3 bases and J lost 6, with 15 bases in between. This chain's CDR3 is CASSWEGQRYEKLFF. The DNA for the CDR3 is TGTGCCAGCAGCTGGGAAGGACAGCGATATGAAAAACTGTTTTTT.

The rearrangement joins TRBV29-1 to TRBJ1-1; 7 bases match TRBD1. The germline V gene encodes CDR1 SQVTM and CDR2 ANQGSEA. Unmatched junction bases numbered 5, after V lost 5 bases and J lost 5 bases. CDR3 length: 12 amino acids. For the CDR3, the DNA is TGCAGCGTTACACAACAGGGGACTGAAGCTTTCTTT. Protein product: CSVTQQGTEAFF.